The clone carrying this T cell receptor beta chain was counted once. The CDR3 extends over 13 amino acids. Germline values: CDR1 KGHDR, CDR2 SFDVKD. V lost 7 bases and J lost 1, with 9 bases in between. Sequenced by immunoSEQ multiplex PCR; TCRdb stores in-frame clones only, minus some. The table shows 130,000 to 150,000 clones, with around three quarters occurring only once. The entry originates in a study of blood T cell repertoires in COVID-19. The TCR comes from a man over 45 with active or convalescent COVID-19. The sample consisted of peripheral blood. V is TRBV24-1 and J is TRBJ1-1, with D tentatively TRBD1 (6 bases). The CDR3 DNA is TGTGCCACCAGAATAGGGGGGAACACTGAAGCTTTCTTT. This sequence encodes CATRIGGNTEAFF.